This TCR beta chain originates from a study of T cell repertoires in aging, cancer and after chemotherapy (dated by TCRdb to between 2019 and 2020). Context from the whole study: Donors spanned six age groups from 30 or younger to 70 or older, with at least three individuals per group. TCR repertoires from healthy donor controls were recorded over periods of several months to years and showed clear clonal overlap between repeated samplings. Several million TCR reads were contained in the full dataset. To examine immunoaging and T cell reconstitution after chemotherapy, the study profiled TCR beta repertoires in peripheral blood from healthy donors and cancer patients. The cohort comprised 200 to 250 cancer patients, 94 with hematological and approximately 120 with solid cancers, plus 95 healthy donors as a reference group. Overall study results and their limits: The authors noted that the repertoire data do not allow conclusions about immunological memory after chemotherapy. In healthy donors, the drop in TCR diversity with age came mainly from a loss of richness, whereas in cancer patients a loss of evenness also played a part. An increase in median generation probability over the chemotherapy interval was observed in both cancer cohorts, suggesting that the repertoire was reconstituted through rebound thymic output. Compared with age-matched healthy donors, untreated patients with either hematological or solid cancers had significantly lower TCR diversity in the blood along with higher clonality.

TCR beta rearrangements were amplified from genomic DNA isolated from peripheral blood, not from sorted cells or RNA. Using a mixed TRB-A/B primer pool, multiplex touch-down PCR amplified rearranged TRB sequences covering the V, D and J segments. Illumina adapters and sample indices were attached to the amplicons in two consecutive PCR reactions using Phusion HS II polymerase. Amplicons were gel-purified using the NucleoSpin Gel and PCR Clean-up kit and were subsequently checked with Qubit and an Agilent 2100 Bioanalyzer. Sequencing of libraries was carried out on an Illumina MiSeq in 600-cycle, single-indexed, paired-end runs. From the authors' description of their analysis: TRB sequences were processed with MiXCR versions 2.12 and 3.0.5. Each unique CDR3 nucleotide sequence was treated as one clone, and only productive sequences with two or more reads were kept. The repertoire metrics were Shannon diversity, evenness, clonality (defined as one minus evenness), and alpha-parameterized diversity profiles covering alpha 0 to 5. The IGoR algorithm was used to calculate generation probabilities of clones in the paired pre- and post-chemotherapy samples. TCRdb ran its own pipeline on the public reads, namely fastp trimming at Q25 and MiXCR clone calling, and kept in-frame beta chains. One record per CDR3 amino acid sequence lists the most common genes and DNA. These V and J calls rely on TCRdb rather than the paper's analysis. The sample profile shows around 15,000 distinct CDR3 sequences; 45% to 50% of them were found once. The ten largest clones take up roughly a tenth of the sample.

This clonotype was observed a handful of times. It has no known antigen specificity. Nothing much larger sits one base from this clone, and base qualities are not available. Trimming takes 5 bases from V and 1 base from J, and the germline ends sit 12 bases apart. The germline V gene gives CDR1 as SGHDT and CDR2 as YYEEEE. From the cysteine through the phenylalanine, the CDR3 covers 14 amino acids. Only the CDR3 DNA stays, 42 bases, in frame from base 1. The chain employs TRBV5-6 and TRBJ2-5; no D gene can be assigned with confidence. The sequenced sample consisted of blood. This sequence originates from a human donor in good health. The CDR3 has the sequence CASSPGAGQETQYF. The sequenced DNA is TGTGCCAGCAGTCCAGGTGCAGGCCAAGAGACCCAGTACTTC.